This T cell receptor beta chain was obtained from a study of blood T cell repertoires in COVID-19. About the study: T cells, B-cell-depleted T cells, or PBMCs provided the cDNA or gDNA that served as material.

V lost 4 bases to trimming and J lost 5 bases; unmatched junction nucleotides: 6. CDR1 is SGHKS and CDR2 is YYEKEE in the germline V gene (reference sequence). The CDR3 runs 16 residues. Authors' analysis steps: Reference gene primer amplification gave nucleated cell count estimates. Some clones are missing from TCRdb's copy, which holds only in-frame ones; the method was immunoSEQ multiplex PCR. V, J and clone size were drawn from that table, and D and trimming were deduced from the DNA. Among approximately 210,000 clones listed, about four fifths were seen once. This receptor was identified in a woman in her forties or fifties with acute or convalescent COVID-19. Sequencing was performed on peripheral blood. The chain joins TRBV5-5 to TRBJ2-3, with 14 bases matching TRBD2. The CDR3 region is CASSPGLAGAGDTQYF. The CDR3 DNA reads TGTGCCAGCAGCCCGGGACTAGCGGGAGCGGGAGATACGCAGTATTTT.